This T cell receptor beta chain comes out of a study of blood T cell repertoires in COVID-19. At the level of the study: Researchers got acute and convalescent COVID-19 samples from the United States, Italy and Spain. T cells, B-cell-depleted T cells, or PBMCs provided the cDNA or gDNA that served as material.

Libraries were prepared by immunoSEQ multiplex PCR; TCRdb keeps only in-frame clonotypes and omits some of them. The data hold tens of thousands of clones, with about 84% observed a single time. Germline V lookup: CDR1 SGHNT, CDR2 YENEEA. The CDR3 is 16 residues long. The V end was cut by 5 bases, the J end by 6 bases, with 19 bases between. Sequences were obtained from peripheral blood. V usage is TRBV11-3 and J usage is TRBJ2-2; the D gene is possibly TRBD2 (6 bases). The TCR comes from a human donor in a cohort sampled during active COVID-19. CDR3 nucleotide sequence: TGTGCCAGCAGCGGGCAATGGGACGGAGGGGCCGGGGAGCTGTTTTTT. It codes for CASSGQWDGGAGELFF.